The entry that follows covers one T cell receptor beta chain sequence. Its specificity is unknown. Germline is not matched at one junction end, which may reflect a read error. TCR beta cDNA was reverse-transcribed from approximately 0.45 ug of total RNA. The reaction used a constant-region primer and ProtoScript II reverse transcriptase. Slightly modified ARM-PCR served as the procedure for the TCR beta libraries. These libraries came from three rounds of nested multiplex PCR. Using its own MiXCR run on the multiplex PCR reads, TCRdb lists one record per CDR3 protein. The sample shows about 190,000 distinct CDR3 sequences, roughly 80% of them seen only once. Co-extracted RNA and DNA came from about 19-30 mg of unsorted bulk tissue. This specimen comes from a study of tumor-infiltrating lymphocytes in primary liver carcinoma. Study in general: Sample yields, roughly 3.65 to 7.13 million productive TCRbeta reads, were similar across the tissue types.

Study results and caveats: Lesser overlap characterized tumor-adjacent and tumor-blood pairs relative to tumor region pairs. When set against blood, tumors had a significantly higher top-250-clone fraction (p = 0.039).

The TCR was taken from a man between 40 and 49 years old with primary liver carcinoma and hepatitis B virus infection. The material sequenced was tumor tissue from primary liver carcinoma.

The CDR3 is CAGSSGRTGQSRDTQYF. Written as DNA, the CDR3 is TGTGCCGGCAGCTCCGGTCGGACAGGCCAAAGCAGAGATACGCAGTATTTT. The rearrangement uses TRBV7-8 and TRBJ2-3; 7 bases agree with TRBD1. The CDR3 extends over 17 amino acids. The V gene's germline CDR1 is SGHVS and CDR2 FQNEAQ.